The rows below give T cell receptor beta chains drawn from one sample of a study of blood T cell repertoires in COVID-19. The assay was immunoSEQ multiplex PCR, and TCRdb's table has in-frame clones only and misses some. The data show roughly 300,000 clones, with roughly 88% seen just once and about 2% held by the top ten. The sequencing input was PBMCs or T cells enriched from blood (not recorded which). These receptors were obtained from a woman aged 40-49 years with acute COVID-19. CDR3s include the opening cysteine and the closing phenylalanine or tryptophan. The D gene is left open where the match is weak. Clone sizes are given selectively: once, few, many, or a class where the clone is expanded.

v_call	clone_size	d_call	j_call	cdr3_aa	cdr3_nt
TRBV5-1	NA	NA	TRBJ2-1	CASTKAPDYNEQFF	TGCGCCAGTACGAAAGCGCCGGACTACAATGAGCAGTTCTTC
TRBV15	NA	TRBD2	TRBJ2-3	CATSRLLSGRGTNTQYF	TGTGCCACCAGCAGACTCCTTAGCGGGAGGGGTACAAATACGCAGTATTTT
TRBV11-3	NA	NA	TRBJ1-2	CASSKGRGYGYTF	TGTGCCAGCAGCAAGGGGCGCGGCTATGGCTACACCTTC
TRBV7-2	NA	TRBD1	TRBJ2-3	CASSIDRGQTQYF	TGTGCCAGCAGCATCGACAGGGGGCAGACGCAGTATTTT
TRBV21-1	NA	NA	TRBJ1-1	CASRDLTGVTEAFF	TGTGCCAGCAGGGACCTAACAGGTGTCACTGAAGCTTTCTTT
TRBV27	NA	NA	TRBJ1-4	CASSFGVGRLNEKLFF	TGTGCCAGCAGTTTCGGTGTGGGCAGGCTTAATGAAAAACTGTTTTTT
TRBV14	NA	NA	TRBJ2-7	CASSPDSNYEQYF	TGTGCCAGCAGCCCAGATTCTAACTACGAGCAGTACTTC
TRBV4-2	few	NA	TRBJ1-3	CASSHYWAGVSSGNTIYF	TGTGCCAGCAGCCATTATTGGGCCGGGGTATCCTCTGGAAACACCATATATTTT
TRBV19	few	NA	TRBJ1-1	CASSIRAGPREMNTEAFF	TGTGCCAGTAGTATTAGAGCAGGGCCCCGCGAGATGAACACTGAAGCTTTCTTT
TRBV11-3	once	NA	TRBJ2-3	CASSSRVLRTDTQYF	TGTGCCAGCAGCTCGAGGGTGTTGCGCACAGATACGCAGTATTTT
TRBV24-1	NA	NA	TRBJ2-1	CATSDFARGAGNNEQFF	TGTGCCACCAGTGATTTTGCCCGGGGGGCTGGAAACAATGAGCAGTTCTTC
TRBV18	NA	NA	TRBJ1-3	CASSLNRAGSGNTIYF	TGTGCCAGCTCACTCAACAGGGCGGGTTCAGGAAACACCATATATTTT
TRBV7-3	NA	NA	TRBJ2-7	CASSLGRNYEQYF	TGTGCCAGCAGCTTGGGCAGAAACTACGAGCAGTACTTC
TRBV27	NA	TRBD1	TRBJ2-7	CASSLSGTGMHEQYF	TGTGCCAGCAGTTTGTCTGGGACAGGGATGCACGAGCAGTACTTC
TRBV6-5	NA	TRBD2	TRBJ2-5	CASFSLAGGRETQYF	TGTGCCAGCTTTAGTCTAGCGGGGGGGAGGGAGACCCAGTACTTC
TRBV7-9	NA	NA	TRBJ1-5	CASSTHRSNQPQHF	TGTGCCAGCAGCACACACAGGAGCAATCAGCCCCAGCATTTT
TRBV6-5	NA	TRBD1	TRBJ1-5	CASSLEGALNQPQHF	TGTGCCAGCAGTTTGGAGGGGGCTCTCAATCAGCCCCAGCATTTT
TRBV28	once	TRBD2	TRBJ2-1	CASSLFRAGGPRNEQFF	TGTGCCAGCAGTTTATTCCGGGCGGGAGGGCCGCGCAATGAGCAGTTCTTC
TRBV14	NA	NA	TRBJ1-1	CASSQSRVSEAFF	TGTGCCAGCAGCCAGAGCAGGGTCTCTGAAGCTTTCTTT
TRBV7-8	once	TRBD2	TRBJ2-3	CASSAIPGTSSTDTQYF	TGTGCCAGCAGCGCGATCCCGGGGACTAGCAGCACAGATACGCAGTATTTT
TRBV5-4	NA	TRBD1	TRBJ1-2	CASSRRQGTHYGYTF	TGTGCCAGCAGCCGACGACAGGGAACCCACTATGGCTACACCTTC
TRBV6-2/TRBV6-3	NA	NA	TRBJ2-1	CASSYSRTAMSGQFF	TGTGCCAGCAGTTACTCGAGGACGGCCATGAGCGGGCAGTTCTTC
TRBV28	once	NA	TRBJ2-7	CASSFGRGYEQYF	TGTGCCAGCAGTTTTGGCAGGGGATACGAGCAGTACTTC
TRBV19	NA	NA	TRBJ1-1	CASTDQTPNTEAFF	TGTGCCAGTACCGATCAGACACCGAACACTGAAGCTTTCTTT
TRBV6-5	NA	NA	TRBJ1-1	CASSRWRDTEAFF	TGTGCCAGCAGTCGCTGGAGGGACACTGAAGCTTTCTTT
TRBV7-3	NA	TRBD2	TRBJ2-2	CASSPRRGANTGELFF	TGTGCCAGCAGCCCAAGGCGGGGGGCGAACACCGGGGAGCTGTTTTTT
TRBV7-2	NA	TRBD1	TRBJ1-2	CASSSGGQGASTF	TGTGCCAGCAGCTCTGGGGGACAGGGGGCCAGCACCTTC
TRBV4-3	once	TRBD1	TRBJ1-5	CASSQDSQGDQPQHF	TGCGCCAGCAGCCAAGATAGCCAGGGGGATCAGCCCCAGCATTTT
TRBV6-5	few	TRBD1	TRBJ1-3	CASRGQSSGNTIYF	TGTGCCAGCAGGGGACAGAGCTCTGGAAACACCATATATTTT
TRBV18	NA	NA	TRBJ1-4	CASSAGLNEKLFF	TGTGCCAGCTCAGCCGGTCTTAATGAAAAACTGTTTTTT
TRBV29-1	NA	NA	TRBJ1-1	CSVSDSSTEAFF	TGCAGCGTCTCCGACAGCAGCACTGAAGCTTTCTTT
TRBV5-6	NA	NA	TRBJ1-1	CASRGAGTEAFF	TGTGCCAGCAGGGGCGCGGGGACTGAAGCTTTCTTT
TRBV7-8	once	NA	TRBJ2-1	CASSSVEGGNEQFF	TGTGCCAGCAGCTCAGTGGAAGGGGGAAATGAGCAGTTCTTC
TRBV18	NA	NA	TRBJ1-2	CASSQTGYRANYGYTF	TGTGCCAGCTCACAAACAGGGTATCGAGCTAACTATGGCTACACCTTC
TRBV7-2	NA	NA	TRBJ1-1	CASSPLTGRATEAFF	TGTGCCAGCAGCCCCCTAACAGGGAGGGCCACTGAAGCTTTCTTT
TRBV5-5	NA	NA	TRBJ1-1	CASSLQRDTEAFF	TGTGCCAGCAGCTTGCAGCGGGACACTGAAGCTTTCTTT
TRBV25-1	NA	TRBD1	TRBJ1-2	CASQPGQGSGYTF	TGTGCCAGCCAACCGGGACAGGGGTCTGGCTACACCTTC
TRBV11-2	NA	NA	TRBJ2-6	CASSVPRPGGPGANVLTF	TGTGCCAGCAGCGTGCCTCGCCCCGGAGGACCTGGGGCCAACGTCCTGACTTTC
TRBV5-5	NA	TRBD1	TRBJ1-2	CASSIGQGNYGYTF	TGTGCCAGCAGCATAGGACAGGGCAACTATGGCTACACCTTC
TRBV7-9	NA	TRBD1	TRBJ1-1	CASSGGTGGPEAFF	TGTGCCAGCAGCGGGGGGACAGGGGGCCCTGAAGCTTTCTTT
TRBV4-2	once	TRBD1	TRBJ1-2	CASSQNLSPLQGGRYGYTF	TGTGCCAGCAGCCAAAACCTATCCCCTTTACAGGGGGGAAGATATGGCTACACCTTC
TRBV10-3	NA	NA	TRBJ1-1	CAISQREILGGNTEAFF	TGTGCCATCAGTCAAAGGGAAATTCTAGGGGGGAACACTGAAGCTTTCTTT
TRBV15	NA	NA	TRBJ1-5	CATSRDLGGPTSNQPQHF	TGTGCCACCAGCAGAGATCTTGGAGGGCCTACTAGCAATCAGCCCCAGCATTTT
TRBV19	NA	NA	TRBJ1-2	CASSQTGRDYGYTF	TGTGCCAGTAGCCAAACAGGGCGCGACTATGGCTACACCTTC
TRBV11-3	NA	TRBD2	TRBJ2-1	CASSHSGRGYNEQFF	TGTGCCAGCAGCCATAGCGGGAGAGGGTACAATGAGCAGTTCTTC
TRBV5-4	NA	TRBD2	TRBJ2-3	CASSSGTSGSRGSDTQYF	TGTGCCAGCAGCTCCGGGACTAGCGGGAGTAGAGGCTCAGATACGCAGTATTTT
TRBV14	NA	NA	TRBJ2-1	CASSQDPGLRQFF	TGTGCCAGCAGCCAAGATCCGGGACTTCGGCAGTTCTTC
TRBV11-1	NA	TRBD2	TRBJ2-1	CASSFMSSGNNEQFF	TGTGCCAGCAGCTTTATGTCTAGCGGAAACAATGAGCAGTTCTTC
TRBV23-1	once	TRBD1	TRBJ1-5	CASSRDRVYQPQHF	TGCGCCAGCAGTCGGGACAGGGTATACCAGCCCCAGCATTTT
TRBV19	NA	NA	TRBJ2-2	CASSIGAAGNTGELFF	TGTGCCAGTAGTATCGGGGCAGCGGGGAACACCGGGGAGCTGTTTTTT
TRBV10-3	NA	NA	TRBJ1-1	CAISVAGANTEAFF	TGTGCCATCAGTGTGGCAGGCGCGAACACTGAAGCTTTCTTT
TRBV3-1/TRBV3-2	NA	NA	TRBJ1-2	CASSQVPGEYGYTF	TGTGCCAGCAGCCAAGTCCCAGGGGAATATGGCTACACCTTC
TRBV7-6	NA	TRBD1	TRBJ2-7	CASSQIRDRGPYEQYF	TGTGCCAGCAGCCAAATCCGGGACAGGGGGCCCTACGAGCAGTACTTC
TRBV11-3	NA	NA	TRBJ2-5	CASRGEETQYF	TGTGCTAGTAGGGGCGAAGAGACCCAGTACTTC
TRBV19	NA	TRBD1	TRBJ1-2	CASSLAPRQGDYGYTF	TGTGCCAGTAGTCTCGCCCCGCGACAGGGAGACTATGGCTACACCTTC
TRBV5-1	once	NA	TRBJ2-2	CASSPEARNTGELFF	TGCGCCAGCAGCCCGGAGGCCAGGAACACCGGGGAGCTGTTTTTT
TRBV7-9	NA	NA	TRBJ2-5	CASSSARETQYF	TGTGCCAGCAGCTCAGCCCGGGAGACCCAGTACTTC
TRBV4-1	few	TRBD2	TRBJ2-7	CASSQDLSGAHYEQYF	TGCGCCAGCAGCCAAGACTTAAGCGGGGCTCACTACGAGCAGTACTTC
TRBV10-1	NA	NA	TRBJ1-5	CASNWVGGDNQPQHF	TGCGCCAGCAATTGGGTAGGCGGAGACAATCAGCCCCAGCATTTT
TRBV4-1	NA	NA	TRBJ2-5	CASSQVWIRGQETQYF	TGCGCCAGCAGCCAAGTTTGGATTCGCGGTCAAGAGACCCAGTACTTC